The rows below give T cell receptor beta chains drawn from one sample of a study of OX40 agonist ivuxolimab in advanced cancers. TCRdb's copy holds only in-frame clones and misses some; the assay was immunoSEQ multiplex PCR. The sample holds some 150,000 clones; just over 90% are singletons and the top ten take 0.9% to 1.2%. Sample: CD4+ or CD8+ T cells sorted from blood, taken in a trial of the OX40 agonist ivuxolimab. The source of these receptors is an adult with an advanced solid tumor such as melanoma, head and neck, liver or kidney cancer. CDR3s include the opening cysteine and the closing phenylalanine or tryptophan. Each record gives: V gene, J gene, D gene, clone size, CDR3 DNA, CDR3 protein. The D gene is left open where the match is weak. A row's size may be missing; if present it is once, few, many or a size class.

TRBV19	TRBJ2-5	TRBD1	NA	TGTGCCAGTAGTATCCTCGACAGGGGAGAGACCCAGTACTTC	CASSILDRGETQYF
TRBV11-2	TRBJ2-5	NA	NA	TGTGCCAGCAGCGGGGCAGTCCAAGAGACCCAGTACTTC	CASSGAVQETQYF
TRBV4-1	TRBJ2-7	TRBD1	NA	TGCGCCAGCAGCCAAGCATTAGGGGGCGCGAGCTCCTACGAGCAGTACTTC	CASSQALGGASSYEQYF
TRBV7-9	TRBJ2-7	NA	NA	TGTGCCAGCAGCTTATACCCGGGGGAATACGAGCAGTACTTC	CASSLYPGEYEQYF
TRBV11-3	TRBJ2-1	TRBD1	NA	TGTGCCAGCAGCCCAGGACAGGGTTTTAAGTATGAGCAGTTCTTC	CASSPGQGFKYEQFF
TRBV15	TRBJ1-4	TRBD1	NA	TGTGCCACCAGCGGACAGGTTAATGAAAAACTGTTTTTT	CATSGQVNEKLFF
TRBV4-1	TRBJ1-1	NA	few	TGCGCCAGCAGCCAAGAAGGGGCGATGAACACTGAAGCTTTCTTT	CASSQEGAMNTEAFF
TRBV6-1	TRBJ1-1	NA	NA	TGTGCCAGCAGTGAAATGCTAGGGTGGGCTGAAGCTTTCTTT	CASSEMLGWAEAFF
TRBV19	TRBJ1-5	NA	NA	TGTGCCAGTAGTATTGTTGTGAGTCAGCCCCAGCATTTT	CASSIVVSQPQHF
TRBV7-9	TRBJ2-2	NA	NA	TGTGCCAGCAGCTTACCAACACGGGCGGAGCTGTTTTTT	CASSLPTRAELFF
TRBV19	TRBJ2-6	NA	once	TGTGCCAGTAGTATAGTGGGGGGTTCTGGGGCCAACGTCCTGACTTTC	CASSIVGGSGANVLTF
TRBV11-3	TRBJ2-7	TRBD2	NA	TGTGCCAGCAGCCAAGACGGGAGCGGGACGTTAAACGAGCAGTACTTC	CASSQDGSGTLNEQYF
TRBV5-1	TRBJ2-7	NA	NA	TGCGCCAGCAGCCTTATTGGGTACGAGCAGTACTTC	CASSLIGYEQYF
TRBV25-1	TRBJ2-1	TRBD2	NA	TGTGCCAGCAGTGCCAGCGGGAGGGGGTACAATGAGCAGTTCTTC	CASSASGRGYNEQFF
TRBV5-1	TRBJ1-3	NA	once	TGCGCCAGCAGCCGCCAGGGTCCCTCAGGAGACTCTGGAAACACCATATATTTT	CASSRQGPSGDSGNTIYF
TRBV28	TRBJ1-2	NA	once	TGTGCCAGCACCAGTTCGGCCCTGGTAGGGGGGTCTGGCTACACCTTC	CASTSSALVGGSGYTF
TRBV5-1	TRBJ2-1	TRBD2	NA	TGCGCCAGCAGCTTGGGAGGGACTAGCGGGGGGGCGAATGAGCAGTTCTTC	CASSLGGTSGGANEQFF
TRBV4-1	TRBJ2-7	NA	once	TGCGCCAGCAGCCAATGGGGGGCCTCCTACGAGCAGTACTTC	CASSQWGASYEQYF
TRBV18	TRBJ1-1	NA	NA	TGTGCCAGCTCACCACGGTCAGGGGTGGGCACTGAAGCTTTCTTT	CASSPRSGVGTEAFF
TRBV28	TRBJ1-1	NA	NA	TGTGCCAGCAGTTTTGTGGAGAACCCTGAAGCTTTCTTT	CASSFVENPEAFF
TRBV7-2	TRBJ2-7	TRBD2	NA	TGTGCCAGCAGCCTGACTAGCGGGGGAGAATACGAGCAGTACTTC	CASSLTSGGEYEQYF
TRBV2	TRBJ1-1	NA	few	TGTGCCAGCAGTCTACAGTCGAACACTGAAGCTTTCTTT	CASSLQSNTEAFF
TRBV2	TRBJ2-3	NA	NA	TGTGCCAGCAGTGAAGGGGGCTTTAGCACAGATACGCAGTATTTT	CASSEGGFSTDTQYF
TRBV6-6	TRBJ1-4	TRBD1	NA	TGTGCCAGCAGCTCACAGGGGGGGGTTTTGGAAAAACTGTTTTTT	CASSSQGGVLEKLFF
TRBV27	TRBJ1-1	NA	NA	TGTGCCAGCAGCTCGCGACATCAGAACACTGAAGCTTTCTTT	CASSSRHQNTEAFF
TRBV5-1	TRBJ2-7	NA	NA	TGCGCCAGCAGCACCAGGGTCTTCTCCTACGAGCAGTACTTC	CASSTRVFSYEQYF
TRBV7-8	TRBJ2-3	NA	NA	TGTGCCAGCAGCTTAGCGCCCGTGTCCCGGACCGTTAGCACAGATACGCAGTATTTT	CASSLAPVSRTVSTDTQYF
TRBV5-4	TRBJ2-2	TRBD2	NA	TGTGCCAGCAGCTTGGTGATGCGCGGGAGGGCCCTCGTCCGCACCGGGGAGCTGTTTTTT	CASSLVMRGRALVRTGELFF
TRBV11-2	TRBJ2-3	NA	NA	TGTGCCAGCACCAGATATAAAGCGGGCGATACGCAGTATTTT	CASTRYKAGDTQYF
TRBV27	TRBJ1-3	NA	NA	TGTGCCAGCAGTTTAGGGCACCCCACCTCTGGAAACACCATATATTTT	CASSLGHPTSGNTIYF
TRBV19	TRBJ2-3	NA	NA	TGTGCCAGTAGTGTAACAGTTAGCACAGATACGCAGTATTTT	CASSVTVSTDTQYF
TRBV4-1	TRBJ1-2	NA	NA	TGCGCCAGCAGCCAAGAAGGCACGGGCGGCTACACCTTC	CASSQEGTGGYTF
TRBV7-9	TRBJ2-1	NA	NA	TGTGCCAGCAGGGAGGACCACAATGAGCAGTTCTTC	CASREDHNEQFF
TRBV19	TRBJ2-5	TRBD2	NA	TGTGCCAGTAGTTTTGGACTAGCGGGGACGGAGACCCAGTACTTC	CASSFGLAGTETQYF
TRBV4-1	TRBJ2-5	TRBD1	NA	TGCGCCAGCAGCCAGGGACAGGGGGCGCGGATACAAGAGACCCAGTACTTC	CASSQGQGARIQETQYF
TRBV28	TRBJ1-5	NA	few	TGTGCCAGCAGGCGAGGTGGCAATCAGCCCCAGCATTTT	CASRRGGNQPQHF
TRBV29-1	TRBJ2-7	NA	NA	TGCAGCGCCCGTCGGGCAGGGATCCACGAGCAGTACTTC	CSARRAGIHEQYF
TRBV19	TRBJ1-3	TRBD1	NA	TGTGCCAGTAGTCCACGGACAGGGGCTGGAAACACCATATATTTT	CASSPRTGAGNTIYF
TRBV6-6	TRBJ1-2	TRBD1	NA	TGTGCCAGCAGTTTACAGGGGGCGCGTGGCTACACCTTC	CASSLQGARGYTF
TRBV5-6	TRBJ1-6	TRBD1	once	TGTGCCAGCAGCTACCGGGACAGGGCTTATAATTCACCCCTCCACTTT	CASSYRDRAYNSPLHF
TRBV7-2	TRBJ2-7	NA	NA	TGTGCCAGCAGCTTGGAGTTTTGGGACTTCGAATACGAGCAGTACTTC	CASSLEFWDFEYEQYF
TRBV7-3	TRBJ2-1	TRBD1	NA	TGTGCCAGCAGCCAATTGGGACAGGGCCCGTTCTTC	CASSQLGQGPFF
TRBV6-5	TRBJ1-1	TRBD1	NA	TGTGCCAGCAGTTTCACAGGGGCCCCGAACACTGAAGCTTTCTTT	CASSFTGAPNTEAFF
TRBV18	TRBJ1-3	TRBD1	NA	TGTGCCAGCTCACCAAACCAGGGGGACGGAAACACCATATATTTT	CASSPNQGDGNTIYF
TRBV11-2	TRBJ2-5	NA	NA	TGTGCCAGCAGCTTAGACGGGCCGAGGCAAGAGACCCAGTACTTC	CASSLDGPRQETQYF
TRBV2	TRBJ2-7	TRBD2	NA	TGTGCCAGCAATGAAGGGGGAACTAGCGGGAGCTACGAGCAGTACTTC	CASNEGGTSGSYEQYF
TRBV4-1	TRBJ2-7	NA	NA	TGCGCCAGCAGCCAAGGAGATGGCCCCTACGAGCAGTACTTC	CASSQGDGPYEQYF
TRBV11-2	TRBJ1-1	NA	NA	TGTGCCAGCAGCCCCCACATGAACACTGAAGCTTTCTTT	CASSPHMNTEAFF